This T cell receptor (beta chain) was identified during a study of blood T cell repertoires in COVID-19 (dated by TCRdb to 2020 to 2022). Looking at the study overall: Collaborator samples came from the United States, Italy and Spain and covered acute and convalescent phases of COVID-19. The prospective study material was composed of cDNA or gDNA derived from T cells, B-cell-depleted T cells, or PBMCs. The dataset comprised deeply sampled blood TCRbeta repertoires from subjects exposed to, actively infected with, or recovered from COVID-19. The repertoires were released in a freely available public database meant as a resource for research on the immune response to SARS-CoV-2. Samples came from the ongoing ImmuneRACE study (first 160 participants) plus 1,254 subjects from 6 global collaborators. Nearly every sample came with metadata listing a de-identified subject ID, COVID-19 status, age in years and sex. Where available, HLA class I and class II types were obtained from metadata supplied by the sample provider rather than from assay-based typing. Study-wide findings and limitations: How much clinical and demographic metadata was included differed by source and by participant, and the metadata was provided uncurated.

From the cysteine up to the phenylalanine, the CDR3 has a length of 16 residues. The CDR3 DNA has 48 bases and is translated from base 1. Via the germline V gene, CDR1 is MDHEN and CDR2 SYDVKM. The junction carries 15 bases between V and J, which are trimmed by 6 bases and 0 bases respectively. One collaborating source in Seattle enrolled patients during active infection and followed them longitudinally through the course of disease. Whole blood was collected in K2EDTA tubes by collaborating institutions according to the institutions' own protocols. Collaborator samples were shipped for TCRbeta analysis as frozen whole blood, isolated PBMCs, or DNA extracted from either sample type. A remark on this clone: There is no known antigen for this receptor. Base qualities are not at hand, and no much larger clone is one base apart.

TCRbeta CDR3 regions were amplified from genomic DNA by means of the immunoSEQ Assay, a bias-controlled multiplex PCR. The paper's processing steps were these. Nucleated cell counts per sample were estimated from amplification of reference gene primers within the assay. To quantify the absolute abundance of each unique TCRbeta CDR3 rearrangement, sequence reads were collapsed and filtered. For each sample, productive Simpson clonality was calculated as the square root of Simpson's diversity index across productive rearrangements. TCRdb stores this immuneACCESS table with in-frame sequences only. Part of the clones is absent; in the studies checked, under half of the shortfall reflects unresolved V genes, and no reason is known for the rest. V and J calls and clone size come straight from that table; D and trimming were deduced from the DNA. The sample has about 46,000 clones on record, 70% to 90% of them singletons. The top ten clones comprise over 25% of the sample.

The sequence links TRBV28 to TRBJ1-5, with TRBD1 as a weak D call on 6 bases. The sample comprised peripheral blood. The sequence derives from a woman older than 75 with COVID-19, enrolled during active disease. The CDR3 here reads CASRVGGANSNQPQHF. The sequenced DNA is TGTGCCAGCAGAGTTGGGGGGGCGAATAGCAATCAGCCCCAGCATTTT. This CDR3, with the reference TRBV28 and TRBJ1-5 proteins standing in past its ends, gives the full variable domain DVKVTQSSRYLVKRTGEKVFLECVQDMDHENMFWYRQDPGLGLRLIYFSYDVKMKEKGDIPEGYSVSREKKERFSLILESASTNQTSMYLCASRVGGANSNQPQHFGDGTRLSIL.